This TCR beta chain is from a study of blood T cell repertoires in COVID-19. This clone turned up a few times. CDR1 is MNHNS, CDR2 SASEGT, per germline. Deletions cut 1 base from V and 10 bases from J, with 14 bases between. This CDR3 region has 15 residues. TCRdb keeps only in-frame clones here, not all; method: immunoSEQ multiplex PCR. Among just under 150,000 clones, around 84% were seen once, and the ten largest hold approximately 4.6%. The sequence came from a human donor in a cohort sampled during active COVID-19. The chain is built from TRBV6-1 and TRBJ1-6, with D possibly being TRBD1 (5 bases). Source material: peripheral blood. CDR3 in DNA: TGTGCCAGCAGTGAAGAAGGGGCCTCTGGGTCACCCCTCCACTTT. It encodes CASSEEGASGSPLHF.